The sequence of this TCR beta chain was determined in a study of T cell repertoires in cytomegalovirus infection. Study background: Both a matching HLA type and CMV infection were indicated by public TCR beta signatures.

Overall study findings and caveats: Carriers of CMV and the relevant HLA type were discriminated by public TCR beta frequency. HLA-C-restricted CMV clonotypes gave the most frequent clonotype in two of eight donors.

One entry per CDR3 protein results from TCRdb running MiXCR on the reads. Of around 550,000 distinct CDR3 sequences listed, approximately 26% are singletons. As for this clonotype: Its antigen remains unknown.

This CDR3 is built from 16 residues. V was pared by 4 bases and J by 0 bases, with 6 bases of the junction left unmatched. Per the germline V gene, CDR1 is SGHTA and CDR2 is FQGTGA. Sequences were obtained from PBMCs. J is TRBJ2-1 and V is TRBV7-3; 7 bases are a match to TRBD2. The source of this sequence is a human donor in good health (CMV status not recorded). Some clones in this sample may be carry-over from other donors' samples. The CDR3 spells CASSSSSGPSYNEQFF. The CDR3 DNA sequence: TGTGCCAGCAGCTCCTCTAGCGGTCCCTCCTACAATGAGCAGTTCTTC.